Sequencing of this T cell receptor beta chain was carried out in a study of cytomegalovirus exposure and HLA in healthy donors. Study at large: A later analysis reported the same platform for the roughly 120 validation repertoires and the approximately 720 first-cohort repertoires.

The table lists this clone with a count of one. Deletions cut 0 bases from V and 3 bases from J, with 8 bases between. The germline CDR1 and CDR2 sequences are SGHNT and YYREEE (reference sequence). CDR3 length: 14 residues. This table comes from immunoSEQ multiplex PCR, and its TCRdb copy is limited to in-frame clones, with some not included. The table lists about 130,000 clones, around 86% of them singletons. The source of this sequence is a woman under 30 in good health and CMV-seronegative. This chain joins TRBV5-4 and TRBJ2-3; D is ambiguous. Sample: PBMCs. The CDR3: CASSLVQKTDTQYF. CDR3 in DNA: TGTGCCAGCAGCTTGGTTCAGAAAACAGATACGCAGTATTTT.